This TCR beta chain was documented in a study of PD-1 blockade in classical Hodgkin lymphoma. Study details: A 3 mg/kg intravenous dose of nivolumab was received by patients every 2 weeks. The study's findings and limits: By C4D1, CD4+ diversity increased significantly, especially in complete responders.

Only one count was recorded for this clone. What it recognizes is unknown. Germline CDR1 reads MNHEY; CDR2 reads SVGAGI. The CDR3 is 14 amino acids. V was shortened by 3 bases and J by 4 bases, with 12 bases between the two germline ends. Every single patient, without exception, relapsed after autologous stem cell transplantation, and brentuximab vedotin exposure varied. Sequenced by immunoSEQ multiplex PCR; TCRdb stores in-frame clones only, minus some. This sample carries about 90,000 clones, 89% of them seen once, and the ten largest clones take about 10%. The chain employs TRBV6-5 and TRBJ1-1; unclear D gene. This sequence originates from a human donor with classical Hodgkin lymphoma. This specimen consisted of peripheral blood mononuclear cells (PBMCs), obtained before the second cycle of nivolumab. The CDR3 is CASSYGLPGTEAFF. The CDR3 nucleotides read TGTGCCAGCAGTTATGGCCTCCCGGGCACTGAAGCTTTCTTT.